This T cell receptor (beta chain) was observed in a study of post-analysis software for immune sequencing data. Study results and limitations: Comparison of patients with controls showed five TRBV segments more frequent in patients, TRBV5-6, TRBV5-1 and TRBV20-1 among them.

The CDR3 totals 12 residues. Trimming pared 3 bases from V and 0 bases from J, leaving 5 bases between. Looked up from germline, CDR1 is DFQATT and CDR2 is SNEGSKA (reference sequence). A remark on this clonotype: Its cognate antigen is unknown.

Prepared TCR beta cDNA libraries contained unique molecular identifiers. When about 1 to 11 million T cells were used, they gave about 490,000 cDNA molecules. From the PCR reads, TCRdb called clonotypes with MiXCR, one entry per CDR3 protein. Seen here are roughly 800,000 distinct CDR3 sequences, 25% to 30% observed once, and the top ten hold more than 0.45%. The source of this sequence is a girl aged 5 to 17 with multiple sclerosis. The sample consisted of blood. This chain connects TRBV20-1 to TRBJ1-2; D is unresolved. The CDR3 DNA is TGCAGTGCTAGTGGGACTAACTATGGCTACACCTTC. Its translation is CSASGTNYGYTF.